This T cell receptor (beta chain) was sequenced in a study of CD8 T cells in ankylosing spondylitis. TCRdb redid the calling of the 5' RACE reads with MiXCR, one entry per CDR3 protein. This table has about 240,000 distinct CDR3 sequences, under 12% appearing once. This clonotype came up a few times. The CDR3 runs 15 residues. Germline V lookup: CDR1 GTSNPN, CDR2 SVGIG (reference sequence). V was pared by 4 bases and J by 2 bases, with 16 bases between. The chain uses TRBV30 and TRBJ2-3; D might be TRBD2 (6 bases). The sequence was obtained from a male donor with ankylosing spondylitis or in good health (not recorded which). The sequencing input was blood, either unsorted or a sorted T cell fraction (not recorded which). Here the CDR3 reads CAWIGPRGATDTQYF. As DNA, the CDR3 is TGTGCCTGGATAGGCCCACGCGGGGCCACAGATACGCAGTATTTT.